The 32 T cell receptor beta chains given below trace back to one sample, sequenced in a study of beta chain features in type 1 diabetes. The isolated RNA, all of it, was reverse transcribed, so expressed TCRB transcripts were what got sequenced. Method: immunoSEQ multiplex PCR; TCRdb's copy keeps in-frame clones and lacks some. The sample consists of under 50,000 clones, about 66% of them appearing once. General observations from the study: Shortening of TCRB CDR3s, moderate but significant, appeared in all four CD4+ subsets of Type 1 diabetes patients.

No antigen is known for these receptors. The sample was Tregs from blood. These receptor sequences come from a woman between 18 and 30 years old with type 1 diabetes.

The genes are TRBV7-2 and TRBJ2-1; TRBD2 is a possible D gene (5 bases). Per the germline V gene, CDR1 is SGHTA and CDR2 is FQGNSA. Trimming took 1 base from V and 2 from J, leaving 9 bases between them. CDR3 length equals 15 residues. In DNA form, the CDR3 reads TGTGCCAGCAGCTTAGGGAGAGCGGCCTACAATGAGCAGTTCTTC. It translates to CASSLGRAAYNEQFF.

The chain is built from TRBV11-2 and TRBJ1-1; perhaps TRBD1 as D (5 bases). V lost 3 bases to trimming and J lost 10 bases, with 21 bases between them. The CDR3 totals 15 residues. Germline CDR1 reads SGHAT; CDR2 reads FQNNGV. The CDR3 here is CASSLYIVGALGAFF. The DNA of the CDR3 is TGTGCCAGCAGCTTGTATATAGTTGGGGCCCTGGGAGCTTTCTTT. Complete variable domain (other parts from reference TRBV11-2 and TRBJ1-1): EAGVAQSPRYKIIEKRQSVAFWCNPISGHATLYWYQQILGQGPKLLIQFQNNGVVDDSQLPKDRFSAERLKGVDSTLKIQPAKLEDSAVYLCASSLYIVGALGAFFGQGTRLTVV.

CDR3 in amino acids: CASGFGTSGGVVLVTDTQYF. CDR3 coding DNA: TGTGCTAGTGGTTTCGGGACTAGCGGGGGGGTTGTTTTAGTTACGGATACGCAGTATTTT. This chain connects TRBV12-5 to TRBJ2-3, with 16 bases that match TRBD2. V was pared by 3 bases and J by 6 bases, with 15 bases of the junction left unmatched. Germline V gives CDR1 LGHNT, CDR2 FRNRAP. This CDR3 is 20 amino acids long.

The chain recombines TRBV28 with TRBJ1-2; D perhaps matches TRBD1 (6 bases). The CDR3 runs 12 residues. Trimming took 7 bases from V and 8 from J, leaving 14 bases between them. The germline V gene has CDR1 MDHEN and CDR2 SYDVKM. This CDR3 reads CASKPGGAGYTF. In nucleotides, the CDR3 is TGTGCCAGCAAGCCTGGGGGCGCGGGCTACACCTTC.

The chain links TRBV27 to TRBJ2-3; 13 bases align to TRBD2. CDR1 MNHEY and CDR2 SMNVEV come from the germline V gene (reference sequence). The CDR3 has 16 residues. V dropped 1 base and J dropped 3; count of bases not matched to a gene: 1. In nucleotides, the CDR3 is TGTGCCAGCAGTTTATGGGGACTAGCGGGAACAGATACGCAGTATTTT. This codes for CASSLWGLAGTDTQYF.

The chain links TRBV11-2 to TRBJ2-5; D ambiguous. Trimming stripped 3 bases from V and 1 base from J, with 6 bases between. The CDR3 length is 13 residues. The germline CDR1 and CDR2 sequences are SGHAT and FQNNGV. The CDR3 coding sequence is TGTGCCAGCAGCTTCTCCCGCCAAGAGACCCAGTACTTC. Translation gives CASSFSRQETQYF.

This clone has a handful of counts. The chain links TRBV7-2 to TRBJ2-2; 8 nucleotides align to TRBD2. Germline loops: CDR1 SGHTA, CDR2 FQGNSA. The CDR3 loop spans 18 amino acids. J gave up 0 bases and V 2 bases, and 8 bases lay outside the gene matches. The CDR3 spells CASSLLTSGPSNTGELFF. In DNA, the CDR3 is TGTGCCAGCAGCTTATTAACTAGCGGACCCTCGAACACCGGGGAGCTGTTTTTT.

The gene calls are TRBV7-2 and TRBJ2-2, with D possibly TRBD2 on 5 matching bases. Per germline, CDR1 SGHTA and CDR2 FQGNSA. V was trimmed by 8 bases and J by 6 bases, leaving 16 bases between them. CDR3 length: 14 residues. CDR3 nucleotides: TGTGCCAGCCTCTTACGGAGGTCTGCCGGGGAGCTGTTTTTT. Translated: CASLLRRSAGELFF.

This clone has more than one count but fewer than ten. V is TRBV9 and J is TRBJ2-1; 10 bases map to TRBD2. Germline V gene data show CDR1 as SGDLS and CDR2 as YYNGEE. Losses at the gene ends were 1 base for V and 11 bases for J; bases not matched to a gene: 3. The CDR3 sequence is 13 residues long. The CDR3 DNA sequence: TGTGCCAGCAGCGTAAGGACTAGCGGCCAGCAGTTCTTC. Amino acid sequence: CASSVRTSGQQFF.

The chain uses TRBV27 and TRBJ1-3; the match to TRBD1 covers 7 bases. In germline, CDR1 is MNHEY, CDR2 SMNVEV (reference sequence). The ends lost 6 bases at V and 0 bases at J; junction bases unmatched: 5. This CDR3 has 15 amino acids. CDR3 residues: CASSPRGSSGNTIYF. In DNA, the CDR3 is TGTGCCAGCAGCCCCAGGGGGAGCTCTGGAAACACCATATATTTT.

The J gene is TRBJ2-7, the V gene TRBV7-9, with 13 positions matching TRBD2. This CDR3 contains 16 residues. V trimming: 2 bases; J trimming: 3 bases; junction bases outside the gene matches: 4. Germline-derived CDR1 and CDR2 are SEHNR and FQNEAQ (reference sequence). Here the CDR3 reads CASSLWTSGSRYEQYF. DNA of the CDR3: TGTGCCAGCAGCTTATGGACTAGCGGGAGCCGCTACGAGCAGTACTTC.

J is TRBJ2-1 and V is TRBV20-1; TRBD2 is a possible D gene (6 bases). Per the germline V gene, CDR1 is DFQATT and CDR2 is SNEGSKA (reference sequence). The CDR3 extends over 11 amino acids. The ends were cut back, 1 base at V and 14 bases at J, with 12 bases in the middle. The CDR3 DNA sequence: TGCAGTGCTAGAGTTCAGACTAGGGAGTTCTTC. It encodes CSARVQTREFF.

Comments on this clone: An end of the junction differs from the germline gene, which may be a read error. The chain is built from TRBV7-2 and TRBJ1-5; D is unclear. There are 14 residues in the CDR3. The germline V gene has CDR1 SGHTA and CDR2 FQGNSA. The CDR3 reads CASSSTSSSQPQHF. CDR3 DNA sequence: TGTGCCAGCAGCTCAACCAGTAGCAGTCAGCCCCAGCATTTT.

The V call is TRBV5-4, the J call TRBJ2-5; 7 nucleotides line up with TRBD1. The CDR3 consists of 13 residues. The germline V gene encodes CDR1 SGHNT and CDR2 YYREEE (reference sequence). After removal of 4 bases from V and 5 bases from J, the junction contained 5 bases not matched to a gene. CDR3 region: CASSPVGGETQYF. The CDR3 DNA reads as TGTGCCAGCAGCCCTGTAGGGGGCGAGACCCAGTACTTC.

This clone was seen once. CDR3 residues: CASGLALKGDGYTF. CDR3 sequence (DNA): TGTGCTAGTGGTTTGGCTCTAAAGGGGGATGGCTACACCTTC. The chain employs TRBV12-5 and TRBJ1-2, with D possibly matching TRBD1 (6 bases). Germline V gene lookup returns CDR1 LGHNT and CDR2 FRNRAP. The CDR3 is 14 residues long. V was clipped by 1 base and J by 6 bases, with 12 bases between them. Combining the CDR3 with reference TRBV12-5 and TRBJ1-2 gives the whole variable domain DARVTQTPRHKVTEMGQEVTMRCQPILGHNTVFWYRQTMMQGLELLAYFRNRAPLDDSGMPKDRFSAEMPDATLATLKIQPSEPRDSAVYFCASGLALKGDGYTFGSGTRLTVV.

V usage is TRBV5-6 and J usage is TRBJ2-7, with 10 bases that match TRBD1. The V gene's germline CDR1 is SGHDT and CDR2 YYEEEE. Trimming removed 4 bases from V and 3 bases from J; junction bases left unmatched: 4. CDR3 length: 14 residues. The CDR3 coding sequence is TGTGCCAGCAGCCTGCGGACAGGGGGCTACGAGCAGTACTTC. This gives the protein CASSLRTGGYEQYF.

The chain uses TRBV5-1 and TRBJ2-1; possibly TRBD2 for D (5 bases). The CDR3 has 16 residues. CDR1 and CDR2 (germline): SGHRS, YFSETQ. The germline V and J ends were trimmed by 4 bases and 3 bases, with 17 bases remaining between them. The DNA of the CDR3 is TGCGCCAGCAGCATACGTGGACGGGGAGTCTACAATGAGCAGTTCTTC. Encoded protein: CASSIRGRGVYNEQFF.

The rearrangement links TRBV11-2 to TRBJ2-6; 7 bases are shared with TRBD1. The CDR3 is made up of 17 amino acids. J was trimmed by 0 bases and V by 7 bases; bases with no gene match: 9. CDR1 and CDR2 from the germline V gene are SGHAT and FQNNGV. The CDR3 DNA reads TGTGCCAGCAACCGGGACAGATCCCTCTCTGGGGCCAACGTCCTGACTTTC. Its translation is CASNRDRSLSGANVLTF.

The chain carries TRBV7-3 and TRBJ2-1; D is uncertain. Germline V gene data show CDR1 as SGHTA and CDR2 as FQGTGA. There are 13 residues in the CDR3. V lost 3 bases and J 6 bases, leaving 9 bases between the germline ends. This CDR3 reads CASSLWAPNEQFF. In DNA, the CDR3 is TGTGCCAGCAGCTTGTGGGCGCCCAATGAGCAGTTCTTC.

This clone was counted only a few times. The chain joins TRBV29-1 to TRBJ1-2; a possible D gene is TRBD1 (5 bases). This CDR3 is built from 13 residues. Trimming shortened V by 1 base and J by 6 bases, and 12 bases separated the two germline ends. Germline V gene data show CDR1 as SQVTM and CDR2 as ANQGSEA. For the CDR3, the DNA is TGCAGCGTTGAAGGGGGGGGGAGTGATGGCTACACCTTC. It specifies CSVEGGGSDGYTF.

The chain joins TRBV7-9 to TRBJ2-1, with 8 bases identical to TRBD2. Germline V CDR1 and CDR2: SEHNR, FQNEAQ (reference sequence). This CDR3 is built from 17 residues. V dropped 5 bases and J dropped 4; count of bases not matched to a gene: 13. CDR3 nucleotides: TGTGCCAGCAGCCGAAGGACTAGCAGATCTATATACAATGAGCAGTTCTTC. Residues: CASSRRTSRSIYNEQFF.

The chain joins TRBV2 to TRBJ1-1, with D perhaps matching TRBD1 (6 bases). V was trimmed by 7 bases and J by 4 bases, leaving 13 bases between them. Germline loops: CDR1 SNHLY, CDR2 FYNNEI. CDR3 length: 13 residues. CDR3 protein: CASIWGGATEAFF. CDR3 DNA sequence: TGTGCCAGCATATGGGGGGGGGCCACTGAAGCTTTCTTT.

The chain recombines TRBV5-6 with TRBJ2-7; 7 positions agree with TRBD1. The germline V gene has CDR1 SGHDT and CDR2 YYEEEE. The CDR3 is made up of 14 amino acids. With V trimmed by 4 bases and J by 4 bases, 8 bases remained unmatched. CDR3 amino acids: CASSRQGYGYEQYF. The DNA for the CDR3 is TGTGCCAGCAGCAGACAGGGTTACGGTTACGAGCAGTACTTC.

This chain joins TRBV7-2 and TRBJ2-5, with 9 positions matching TRBD2. The V gene's germline CDR1 is SGHTA and CDR2 FQGNSA. V was clipped by 5 bases and J by 5 bases; unmatched bases: 6. The CDR3 is 14 amino acids. The CDR3 here is CASSRAGGWETQYF. The CDR3 DNA sequence: TGTGCCAGCAGCCGAGCGGGGGGCTGGGAGACCCAGTACTTC.

The chain recombines TRBV28 with TRBJ2-5; D is uncertain. V gave up 4 bases and J gave up 1 base, with 7 bases separating them. This CDR3 comprises 13 residues. Germline V gene lookup returns CDR1 MDHEN and CDR2 SYDVKM. CDR3 bases: TGTGCCAGCAGTTCGCCCAGCCAAGAGACCCAGTACTTC. Translated, it gives CASSSPSQETQYF.

A few counts support this clone. The chain couples TRBV2 to TRBJ1-2; D is unclear. The CDR3 length is 12 residues. Trimming removed 7 bases at V and 4 bases at J, with 10 bases between. Germline loops: CDR1 SNHLY, CDR2 FYNNEI. The CDR3 region is CASTYGLYGYTF. The CDR3 region has the DNA TGTGCCAGCACCTATGGTCTCTATGGCTACACCTTC.

This sequence joins TRBV6-6 and TRBJ2-1; D unclear. Per germline, CDR1 MNHNY and CDR2 SVGAGI (reference sequence). This CDR3 is built from 12 residues. Trimming took off 4 bases at V and 9 bases at J, with 10 bases between the two ends. In DNA form, the CDR3 reads TGTGCCAGCAGTTCCCCCTCCGGTGAGCAGTTCTTC. Protein product: CASSSPSGEQFF.

This chain joins TRBV5-1 and TRBJ2-5, with a tentative D call TRBD1 (6 bases). Judging by the DNA end, TRBJ2-7 fits better; the J call may be wrong. This CDR3 contains 15 residues. Germline V gene sequence: CDR1 SGHRS, CDR2 YFSETQ. The CDR3 DNA reads as TGCGCCAGCAGCCTAGGACAGTCTAGCTCCTACGAGCAGTACTTC. This encodes CASSLGQSSSYEQYF.

The chain is built from TRBV4-3 and TRBJ2-1; TRBD1 might be the D (5 bases). This CDR3 has 15 amino acids. Germline CDR1 LGHNA, CDR2 YSLEER. V dropped 4 bases and J dropped 3 bases, with 13 bases sitting between them. This CDR3 is CASSLDKADYNEQFF. In nucleotides, the CDR3 is TGCGCCAGCAGCCTGGACAAGGCCGACTACAATGAGCAGTTCTTC.

The CDR3 reads CASSLGTSGETQYF. CDR3 coding DNA: TGTGCCAGCAGCTTAGGGACTAGCGGGGAGACCCAGTACTTC. This chain links TRBV7-9 with TRBJ2-5, with 11 bases lining up with TRBD2. The ends lost 1 base at V and 5 bases at J; junction bases unmatched: 0. Germline CDR1 reads SEHNR; CDR2 reads FQNEAQ (reference sequence). The CDR3 runs to 14 residues.

The rearrangement joins TRBV5-1 to TRBJ2-7, with a weak D call TRBD2 (7 bases). CDR1 is SGHRS, CDR2 YFSETQ, per germline. The CDR3 is 15 amino acids. Trimming removed 6 bases at V and 7 bases at J, with 23 bases between. The CDR3 region has the DNA TGCGCCAGCAACGAGGGGGGAGGGCCAACGCGTGAGCAGTACTTC. Translated: CASNEGGGPTREQYF.

This clone was seen more than once but under ten times. The chain carries TRBV5-1 and TRBJ2-5; D is undetermined. The CDR3 runs to 13 residues. The V gene's germline CDR1 is SGHRS and CDR2 YFSETQ. Trimming pared 0 bases from V and 5 bases from J, leaving 8 bases between. CDR3 DNA: TGCGCCAGCAGCTTGGGAACGCGGGAGACCCAGTACTTC. Protein sequence: CASSLGTRETQYF.